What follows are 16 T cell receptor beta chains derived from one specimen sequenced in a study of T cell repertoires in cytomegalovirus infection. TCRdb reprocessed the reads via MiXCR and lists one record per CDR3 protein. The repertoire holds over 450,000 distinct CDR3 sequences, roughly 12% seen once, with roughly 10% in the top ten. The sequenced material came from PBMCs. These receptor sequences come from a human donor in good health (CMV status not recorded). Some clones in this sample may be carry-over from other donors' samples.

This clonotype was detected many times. This CDR3 reads CASSLVASREAFF. For the CDR3, the DNA is TGTGCCAGCAGCTTAGTGGCCAGCCGGGAAGCTTTCTTT. This chain links TRBV7-9 with TRBJ1-1; D is uncertain. The CDR3 length is 13 residues. V lost 1 base, J lost 8 bases, and 11 bases lay in between. CDR1 is SEHNR and CDR2 is FQNEAQ in the germline V gene (reference sequence).

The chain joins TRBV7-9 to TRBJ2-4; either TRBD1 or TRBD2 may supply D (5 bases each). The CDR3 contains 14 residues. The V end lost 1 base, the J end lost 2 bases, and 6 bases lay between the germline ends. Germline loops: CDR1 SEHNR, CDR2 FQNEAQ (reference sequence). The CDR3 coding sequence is TGTGCCAGCAGCTTAGGGGGACCCAAAAACATTCAGTACTTC. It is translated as CASSLGGPKNIQYF.

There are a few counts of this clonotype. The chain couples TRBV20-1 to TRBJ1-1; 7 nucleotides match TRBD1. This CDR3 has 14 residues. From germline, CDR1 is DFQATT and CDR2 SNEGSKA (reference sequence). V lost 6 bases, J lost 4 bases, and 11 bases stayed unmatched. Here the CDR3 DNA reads TGCAGTGCGCGATCAGGGGGGGCTGGCACTGAAGCTTTCTTT. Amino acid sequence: CSARSGGAGTEAFF.

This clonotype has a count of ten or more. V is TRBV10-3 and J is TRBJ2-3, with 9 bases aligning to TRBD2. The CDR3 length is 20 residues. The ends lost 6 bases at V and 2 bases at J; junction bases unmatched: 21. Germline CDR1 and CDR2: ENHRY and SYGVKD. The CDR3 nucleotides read TGTGCCATCAGGGAAGCCCGGGACACGAAGCGGGGGGATCACACAGATACGCAGTATTTT. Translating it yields CAIREARDTKRGDHTDTQYF.

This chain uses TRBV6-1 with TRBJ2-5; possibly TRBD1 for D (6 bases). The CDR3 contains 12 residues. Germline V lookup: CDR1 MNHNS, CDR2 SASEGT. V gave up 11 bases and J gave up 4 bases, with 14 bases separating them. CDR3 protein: CAGGFRGETQYF. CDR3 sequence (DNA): TGTGCCGGAGGATTCAGGGGAGAGACCCAGTACTTC.

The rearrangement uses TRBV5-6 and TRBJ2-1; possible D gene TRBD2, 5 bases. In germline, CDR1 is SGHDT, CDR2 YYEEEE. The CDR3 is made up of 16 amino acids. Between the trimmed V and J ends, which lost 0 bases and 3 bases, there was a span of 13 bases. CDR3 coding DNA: TGTGCCAGCAGCTTGGGCGGACTTCCGGGCTACAATGAGCAGTTCTTC. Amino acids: CASSLGGLPGYNEQFF.

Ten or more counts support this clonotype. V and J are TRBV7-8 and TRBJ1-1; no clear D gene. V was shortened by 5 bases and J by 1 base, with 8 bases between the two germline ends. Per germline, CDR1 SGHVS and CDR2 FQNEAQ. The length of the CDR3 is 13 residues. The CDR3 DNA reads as TGTGCCAGCAGCCTCCCGGAGAACACTGAAGCTTTCTTT. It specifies CASSLPENTEAFF.

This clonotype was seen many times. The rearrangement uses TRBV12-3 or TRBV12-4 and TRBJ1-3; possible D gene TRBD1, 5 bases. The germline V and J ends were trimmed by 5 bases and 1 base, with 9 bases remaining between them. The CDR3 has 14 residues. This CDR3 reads CASSATESGNTIYF. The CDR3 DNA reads TGTGCCAGCAGTGCGACAGAATCTGGAAACACCATATATTTT.

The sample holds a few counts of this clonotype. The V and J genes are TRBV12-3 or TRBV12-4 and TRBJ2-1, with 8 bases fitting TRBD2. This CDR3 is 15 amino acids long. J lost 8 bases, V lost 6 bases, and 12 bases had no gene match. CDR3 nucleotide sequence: TGTGCCAGCAGCCCTCGGGGGCGGGAGGATGATGAGCAGTTCTTC. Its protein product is CASSPRGREDDEQFF.

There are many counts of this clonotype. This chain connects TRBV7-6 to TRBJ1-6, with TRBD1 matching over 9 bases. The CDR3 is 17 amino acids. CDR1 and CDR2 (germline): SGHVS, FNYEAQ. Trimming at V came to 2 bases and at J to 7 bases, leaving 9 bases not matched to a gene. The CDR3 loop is CASSLRTAGTGNSPLHF. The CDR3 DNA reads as TGTGCCAGCAGCTTACGGACGGCCGGGACAGGGAATTCACCCCTCCACTTT.

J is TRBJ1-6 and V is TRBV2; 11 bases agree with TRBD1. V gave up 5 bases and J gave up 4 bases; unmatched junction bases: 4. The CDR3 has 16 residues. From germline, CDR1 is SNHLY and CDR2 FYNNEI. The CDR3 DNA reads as TGTGCCAGCAGTCGGGACAGGGGGGGGTATAATTCACCCCTCCACTTT. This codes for CASSRDRGGYNSPLHF. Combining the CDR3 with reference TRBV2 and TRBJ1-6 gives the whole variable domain EPEVTQTPSHQVTQMGQEVILRCVPISNHLYFYWYRQILGQKVEFLVSFYNNEISEKSEIFDDQFSVERPDGSNFTLKIRSTKLEDSAMYFCASSRDRGGYNSPLHFGNGTRLTVT.

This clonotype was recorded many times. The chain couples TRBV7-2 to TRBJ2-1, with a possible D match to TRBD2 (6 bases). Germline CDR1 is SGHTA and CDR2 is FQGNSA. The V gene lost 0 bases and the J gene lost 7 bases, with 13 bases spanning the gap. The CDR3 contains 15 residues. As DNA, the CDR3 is TGTGCCAGCAGCTTAGCGGGAGGTGTGGGGAATGAGCAGTTCTTC. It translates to CASSLAGGVGNEQFF.

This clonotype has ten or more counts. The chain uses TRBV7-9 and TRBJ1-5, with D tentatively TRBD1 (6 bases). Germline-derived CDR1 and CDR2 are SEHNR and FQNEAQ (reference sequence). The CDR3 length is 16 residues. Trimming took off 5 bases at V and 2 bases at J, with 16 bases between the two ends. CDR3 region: CASSPAGARGNQPQHF. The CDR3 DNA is TGTGCCAGCAGCCCAGCGGGGGCGCGAGGCAATCAGCCCCAGCATTTT. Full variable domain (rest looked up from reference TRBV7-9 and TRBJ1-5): DTGVSQNPRHKITKRGQNVTFRCDPISEHNRLYWYRQTLGQGPEFLTYFQNEAQLEKSRLLSDRFSAERPKGSFSTLEIQRTEQGDSAMYLCASSPAGARGNQPQHFGDGTRLSIL.

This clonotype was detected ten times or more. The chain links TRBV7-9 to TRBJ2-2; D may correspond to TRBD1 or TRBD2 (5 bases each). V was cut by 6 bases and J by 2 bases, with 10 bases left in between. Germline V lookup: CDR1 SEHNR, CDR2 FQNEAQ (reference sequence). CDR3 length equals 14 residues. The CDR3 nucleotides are TGTGCCAGCAGTTGGGACCTAAACACCGGGGAGCTGTTTTTT. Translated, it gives CASSWDLNTGELFF.

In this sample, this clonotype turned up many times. The DNA of the CDR3 is TGTGCCACCAGTGATAGAGGGCCTCTGGGCAATCAGCCCCAGCATTTT. Its translation is CATSDRGPLGNQPQHF. This chain joins TRBV24-1 and TRBJ1-5; D unresolved. The CDR3 extends over 16 amino acids. Between the trimmed V and J ends, which lost 3 bases and 2 bases, there was a span of 13 bases. CDR1 and CDR2 from the germline V gene are KGHDR and SFDVKD.

In nucleotides, the CDR3 is TGCAGTGCTAACGACGGCGCGGGCACTGAAGCTTTCTTT. This sequence encodes CSANDGAGTEAFF. J is TRBJ1-1 and V is TRBV20-1, with D uncertain. V shed 4 bases and J shed 4 bases, with 13 bases lying between them. CDR1 and CDR2 (germline): DFQATT, SNEGSKA (reference sequence). The CDR3 runs to 13 residues.